This T cell receptor beta chain came from a study of cytomegalovirus exposure and HLA in healthy donors. Overall study: Genetic ancestry analysis placed approximately 80% of the 300 to 400 donors that were genotyped in the Caucasian-associated cluster. Study outcomes and limitations: With later analysis, a missense DCLRE1C variant became linked to TCR beta V- and J-gene trimming. When presence/absence was analysed, sequencing depth was taken to be roughly uniform across donors. A later analysis by the authors found several of the most significant clusters apparently linked to common viral pathogens.

Details on this clone: Its antigen is still unknown.

Primers: 60 Vbeta forward and 13 Jbeta reverse. Clones were read by immunoSEQ multiplex PCR, and TCRdb kept only the in-frame ones, dropping some. Its clone listing holds 130,000 to 150,000 clones. V lost 6 bases and J lost 10, with 15 bases in between. In germline, CDR1 is MDHEN, CDR2 SYDVKM. The CDR3 extends over 12 amino acids. The TCR was taken from a male donor in good health and CMV-seronegative. Sequenced material: PBMCs. V usage is TRBV28 and J usage is TRBJ1-1; D may be TRBD1 (6 bases). CDR3 amino acids: CASSPDRHPAFF. For the CDR3, the DNA is TGTGCCAGCAGCCCGGACAGACACCCAGCTTTCTTT.